This T cell receptor beta chain was captured in a study of control samples from healthy donors and cancer patients. This table comes from immunoSEQ multiplex PCR, and its TCRdb copy is limited to in-frame clones, with some not included. The sample includes hundreds of thousands of clones, around 90% of them seen just once. The CDR3 runs 14 residues. V shed 2 bases and J shed 0 bases, with 8 bases lying between them. Germline CDR1 and CDR2: MDHEN and SYDVKM. This sequence joins TRBV28 and TRBJ2-7; no firm D call. Material: PBMCs. This TCR was recovered from a man in his forties or fifties with head and neck cancer. For the CDR3, the DNA is TGTGCCAGCAGTTTAGTATGGAGCTCCTACGAGCAGTACTTC. As protein: CASSLVWSSYEQYF.